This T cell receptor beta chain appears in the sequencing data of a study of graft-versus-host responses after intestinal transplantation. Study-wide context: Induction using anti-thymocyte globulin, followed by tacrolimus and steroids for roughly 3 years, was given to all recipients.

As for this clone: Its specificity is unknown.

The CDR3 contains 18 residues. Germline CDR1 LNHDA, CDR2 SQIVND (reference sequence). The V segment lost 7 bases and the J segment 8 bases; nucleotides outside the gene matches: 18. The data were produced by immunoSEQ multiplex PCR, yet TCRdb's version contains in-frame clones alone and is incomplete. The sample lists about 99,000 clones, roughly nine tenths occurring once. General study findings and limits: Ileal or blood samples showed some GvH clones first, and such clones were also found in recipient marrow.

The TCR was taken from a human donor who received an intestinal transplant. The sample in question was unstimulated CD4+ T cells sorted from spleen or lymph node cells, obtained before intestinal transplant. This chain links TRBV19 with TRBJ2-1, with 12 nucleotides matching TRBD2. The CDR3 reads CASIHTGLAGNGGDEQFF. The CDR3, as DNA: TGTGCCAGTATTCACACCGGACTAGCGGGAAATGGTGGGGATGAGCAGTTCTTC.